Following are 28 T cell receptor beta chains from one sample sequenced in a study of CD8+ T cells in alopecia areata. Sequencing templates came from extracted RNA that was reverse transcribed into cDNA. Using immunoSEQ multiplex PCR, the repertoire was profiled, and TCRdb retains in-frame clones only, with some absent. The table lists about 110,000 clones, with no singletons. Sequencing used lesional skin. These receptors all stem from a C3H/HeJ mouse with alopecia areata. This mouse strain has H2-k as its MHC haplotype.

With regard to this clone: Genes and germline are mouse. Read sequence stops 4 residues before the CDR3 end, and the germline J gene provides the missing end. The chain joins TRBV13-3 to TRBJ2-5, with TRBD1 identical over 7 bases. There are 16 residues in the CDR3. V gave up 0 bases and J gave up 0 bases; unmatched junction bases: 4. CDR1 NNHDY and CDR2 SYVADS come from the germline V gene. The sequenced CDR3 bases are TGTGCCAGCAGTGATGCAGACAGGGCAAACCAAGAC. Amino acid sequence: CASSDADRANQD. The whole CDR3 reads CASSDADRANQDTQYF.

Notes on this clone: The germline and genes are mouse ones. The read is 4 residues too short to cover the CDR3 end, so that end is filled in from the germline J gene. V gene TRBV13-1 combines with J gene TRBJ1-1, with 7 bases lining up with TRBD1. The CDR3 is 13 amino acids. Germline lookup yields CDR1 NSHNY and CDR2 SYGAGN. The DNA read from the CDR3 is TGTGCCAGCAGTGATGAGGGGACAGTA. This sequence encodes CASSDEGTV. The full CDR3 protein is CASSDEGTVEVFF.

With regard to this clone: Mouse gene names apply. The CDR3 extends 4 residues past the end of the read, so its final part is completed from the germline J gene. The chain carries TRBV1 and TRBJ1-1; 8 nucleotides agree with TRBD1. Germline assignment: CDR1 NSQYPW and CDR2 LRSPGD (reference sequence). This CDR3 spans 15 amino acids. J lost 0 bases, V lost 5 bases, and 5 bases had no gene match. Partial CDR3 DNA: TGCACCTGCAGTAGGGAGGGACAGGAGAACACA. Protein: CTCSREGQENT. The complete CDR3 reads CTCSREGQENTEVFF.

This clone was seen only a few times. Here the gene names and germline are mouse. With the read ending 4 residues before the CDR3 end, the germline J gene is used to fill in that end. The chain employs TRBV13-2 and TRBJ1-4, with a tentative D call TRBD1 (5 bases). Germline V gives CDR1 NNHNN, CDR2 SYGAGS (reference sequence). Trimming shortened V by 2 bases and J by 6 bases, and 11 bases separated the two germline ends. The CDR3 consists of 14 residues. The CDR3 here is CASGEPLQDERLFF. The sequenced CDR3 bases are TGTGCCAGCGGTGAGCCCTTACAGGACGAA.

Concerning this clone: The TCRdb protein and the DNA translation do not line up at residue 11; the protein shown here was made by translating the DNA. The gene names here belong to mouse. The sequenced fragment ends 3 residues before the CDR3 boundary, so the rest is inferred from the germline J gene. The chain combines TRBV1 with TRBJ1-6, with 7 bases aligning to TRBD1. TRBJ1-6 has ORF status, its function being uncertain. Germline V gene data show CDR1 as NSQYPW and CDR2 as LRSPGD (reference sequence). The CDR3 covers 14 residues. With 4 bases clipped from V and 7 bases from J, the junction kept 4 bases outside the gene matches. The CDR3 DNA, read in part, is TGCACCTGCAGTGACAGGGGTGAGAATTCGCCC. It yields the protein CTCSDRGENSP. In full, the CDR3 is CTCSDRGENSPLYF.

This clone was detected a few times. Mouse germline and gene names are used. The read finishes 4 residues shy of the CDR3 end, and the germline J gene is used to complete it. The chain combines TRBV1 with TRBJ1-4, with TRBD1 identical over 11 bases. The junction had 7 bases not matched to a gene; V was cut back by 3 bases and J by 4 bases. The CDR3 covers 17 residues. Germline assignment: CDR1 NSQYPW and CDR2 LRSPGD (reference sequence). This chain's CDR3 is CTCSADGGTGGNERLFF. Incomplete CDR3 DNA: TGCACCTGCAGTGCTGATGGAGGGACAGGGGGCAACGAA.

About this clone itself: Germline and genes here are mouse. Coverage ceases 4 residues before the CDR3 finishes, and the germline J gene fills in the end. The chain is built from TRBV19 and TRBJ2-2; TRBD2 matches at 8 bases. Trimming took 3 bases from V and 6 from J; bases not matched to a gene: 7. Germline CDR1 and CDR2: FNHDT and SITEND (reference sequence). This CDR3 has 15 amino acids. The CDR3 DNA, read in part, is TGTGCCAGCAGTACGGGGGCTGGGGGGCCCGGG. The encoded protein is CASSTGAGGPG. The complete CDR3 reads CASSTGAGGPGQLYF. Looking up the rest from reference TRBV19 and TRBJ2-2 gives the full variable domain: GGIITQTPKFLIGQEGQKLTLKCQQNFNHDTMYWYRQDSGKGLRLIYYSITENDLQKGDLSEGYDASREKKSSFSLTVTSAQKNEMAVFLCASSTGAGGPGQLYFGEGSKLTVL.

Concerning this clone: Mouse germline and gene names are used. The read comes to an end 4 residues before the CDR3 does, leaving the germline J gene to fill in the end. V and J are TRBV19 and TRBJ1-1; the D gene is possibly TRBD1 (6 bases). The CDR3 length is 15 residues. Germline V lookup: CDR1 FNHDT, CDR2 SITEND (reference sequence). V was cut by 4 bases and J by 4 bases, with 17 bases left in between. The CDR3 bases that were read are TGTGCCAGCAGTCTCCCCAGGGGACGGATCACA. Encoded protein: CASSLPRGRIT. The full CDR3 protein reads CASSLPRGRITEVFF. Filled out from reference TRBV19 and TRBJ1-1, the complete variable domain reads GGIITQTPKFLIGQEGQKLTLKCQQNFNHDTMYWYRQDSGKGLRLIYYSITENDLQKGDLSEGYDASREKKSSFSLTVTSAQKNEMAVFLCASSLPRGRITEVFFGKGTRLTVV.

A remark on this clone: Gene names and germline match the mouse. From the germline J gene comes the end of the CDR3, since the read stops 4 residues before it. This sequence joins TRBV17 and TRBJ2-1; D might be TRBD2 (5 bases). CDR1 is MNHDT, CDR2 YYDKIL, per germline. CDR3 length: 13 amino acids. Trimming pared 3 bases from V and 5 bases from J, leaving 8 bases between. The CDR3 here is CASSSGEDAEQFF. The sequenced part of the CDR3 DNA is TGTGCTAGCAGTAGTGGGGAGGATGCT.

This clone appeared many times. Gene labels here are mouse ones. From the germline J gene comes the end of the CDR3, since the read stops 4 residues before it. This chain joins TRBV13-3 and TRBJ2-1, with 7 bases that match TRBD1. The length of the CDR3 is 15 residues. Germline loops: CDR1 NNHDY, CDR2 SYVADS. The sequenced CDR3 bases are TGTGCCAGCACACAATTACAGGGGAAGAGGGCT. Amino acid sequence: CASTQLQGKRA. The full CDR3 protein is CASTQLQGKRAEQFF.

This clone was seen only a few times. Mouse gene names and germline throughout. The CDR3 is cut off 4 residues early in the read; its end comes from the germline J gene. This rearrangement joins TRBV1 to TRBJ2-7; 8 bases line up with TRBD2. The CDR3 consists of 14 residues. Germline CDR1 is NSQYPW and CDR2 is LRSPGD (reference sequence). The part of the CDR3 DNA that was read is TGCACCTGCAGTGCAAGTCCTGGGGGGTAT. Amino acid sequence: CTCSASPGGY. The whole CDR3 region reads CTCSASPGGYEQYF.

The table lists this clone with a few counts. Genes and germline come from the mouse. The CDR3 is cut off 4 residues early in the read; its end comes from the germline J gene. Other DNA sequences in this specimen translate into the identical CDR3. This chain joins TRBV13-3 and TRBJ2-5; 8 bases are a match to TRBD1. Germline V gives CDR1 NNHDY, CDR2 SYVADS. The CDR3 consists of 15 residues. Trimming at V came to 2 bases and at J to 3 bases, leaving 5 bases not matched to a gene. CDR3 bases read: TGTGCCAGCAGTGAAGGACAGGGTGGGCAAGAC. Its translation: CASSEGQGGQD. The whole CDR3 protein reads CASSEGQGGQDTQYF. The full variable domain, with the rest looked up from reference TRBV13-3 and TRBJ2-5, is EAAVTQSPRSKVAVTGGKVTLSCHQTNNHDYMYWYRQDTGHGLRLIHYSYVADSTEKGDIPDGYKASRPSQENFSLILELASLSQTAVYFCASSEGQGGQDTQYFGPGTRLLVL.

On this clone itself: Gene names follow the mouse nomenclature. The CDR3 is cut off 4 residues early in the read; its end comes from the germline J gene. V gene TRBV19 combines with J gene TRBJ2-2; 7 bases are shared with TRBD1. After removal of 2 bases from V and 1 base from J, the junction contained 5 bases not matched to a gene. The CDR3 has 16 residues. CDR1 is FNHDT and CDR2 is SITEND in the germline V gene (reference sequence). The CDR3 spells CASSIPDRVNTGQLYF. CDR3 DNA (partial): TGTGCCAGCAGTATCCCCGACAGGGTAAACACCGGG.

There are many counts of this clone. Mouse names are used for the genes. Read data end 4 residues before the CDR3 end; the end is taken from the germline J gene. The chain joins TRBV13-3 to TRBJ2-1; 9 bases fit TRBD1. J was trimmed by 3 bases and V by 5 bases; bases with no gene match: 6. Germline CDR1 NNHDY, CDR2 SYVADS. This CDR3 comprises 15 residues. The CDR3 loop is CASSQPGQGYAEQFF. The sequenced CDR3 bases are TGTGCCAGCAGCCAACCGGGACAGGGCTATGCT.

In this sample, this clone turned up a few times. Gene names denote mouse genes. Read data end 4 residues before the CDR3 end; the end is taken from the germline J gene. The V gene is TRBV13-1, the J gene TRBJ2-3; the match to TRBD2 covers 11 bases. The V segment lost 7 bases and the J segment 0 bases; nucleotides outside the gene matches: 4. The CDR3 runs to 15 residues. Germline loops: CDR1 NSHNY, CDR2 SYGAGN. The CDR3: CASGDWGPSAETLYF. CDR3 bases read: TGTGCCAGCGGGGACTGGGGGCCTAGTGCAGAA.

Details on this clone: Mouse germline and gene names are used. The read terminates 4 residues ahead of where the CDR3 ends, so the germline J gene completes it. This chain links TRBV17 with TRBJ2-2; 7 bases map to TRBD1. V lost 6 bases to trimming and J lost 6 bases; unmatched junction nucleotides: 7. The CDR3 is 14 amino acids. The germline CDR1 and CDR2 sequences are MNHDT and YYDKIL. The CDR3 bases that were read are TGTGCTAGCAGCACTGACAGGGTCCCCGGG. Translating gives CASSTDRVPG. The CDR3, in full, reads CASSTDRVPGQLYF.

This clone occurred a few times. Here the gene names and germline are mouse. Sequencing ends 4 residues short of the CDR3 end; the germline J gene provides the rest. The rearrangement uses TRBV13-1 and TRBJ2-7; 11 bases fit TRBD1. This CDR3 comprises 15 residues. Germline lookup yields CDR1 NSHNY and CDR2 SYGAGN. The V segment lost 2 bases and the J segment 3 bases; nucleotides outside the gene matches: 4. The covered CDR3 bases are TGTGCCAGCAGTGACCCGGGACAGGGGGGCTAT. Translated: CASSDPGQGGY. The whole CDR3 sequence reads CASSDPGQGGYEQYF.

In the case of this clone: The gene names given are mouse names. Incomplete CDR3 DNA: TGTGCCAGCAGTCAGGTTGATGCT. This encodes CASSQVDA. Given in full, the CDR3 is CASSQVDAEQFF. The chain couples TRBV19 to TRBJ2-1; D gene uncertain. The CDR3 goes on 4 residues after the read ends, and that part is filled in from the germline J gene. The CDR3 is 12 amino acids. Germline CDR1 and CDR2: FNHDT and SITEND (reference sequence). The germline V and J ends were trimmed by 4 bases and 5 bases, with 7 bases remaining between them.

As for this clone: These gene names are mouse names. The CDR3 end falls 4 residues outside the read, so it is completed with the germline J gene. The V gene is TRBV13-2, the J gene TRBJ1-1; possibly TRBD1 for D (5 bases). Germline V gives CDR1 NNHNN, CDR2 SYGAGS (reference sequence). CDR3 length: 11 amino acids. The CDR3 sequence is CASGEGEEVFF. The sequenced CDR3 bases are TGTGCCAGCGGGGAAGGGGAA.

This clone was seen a handful of times. Germline and genes here are mouse. The read terminates 4 residues before the CDR3 end, so the remaining end is supplied by the germline J gene. V is TRBV1 and J is TRBJ2-4; TRBD2 agrees at 14 bases. After removal of 3 bases from V and 3 bases from J, the junction contained 5 bases not matched to a gene. CDR3 length: 17 residues. The germline V gene encodes CDR1 NSQYPW and CDR2 LRSPGD (reference sequence). CDR3 residues: CTCSAWDWGGAQNTLYF. CDR3 bases read: TGCACCTGCAGTGCTTGGGACTGGGGGGGCGCCCAAAAC.

Note on this clone: The listed genes are named as in mouse. Read sequence stops 4 residues before the CDR3 end, and the germline J gene provides the missing end. The chain combines TRBV13-3 with TRBJ2-3, with TRBD1 as a possible D gene (6 bases). V dropped 3 bases and J dropped 3 bases, with 14 bases sitting between them. Germline V gene data show CDR1 as NNHDY and CDR2 as SYVADS. The CDR3 has 15 residues. CDR3: CASSATGRGAETLYF. The CDR3 DNA, read in part, is TGTGCCAGCAGTGCAACAGGGAGGGGGGCAGAA.

In this sample, this clone turned up a few times. Gene names and germline match the mouse. The read ends 4 residues before the CDR3 terminus; that terminus is restored from the germline J gene. The genes are TRBV13-3 and TRBJ1-4, with D possibly TRBD1 on 5 matching bases. V was clipped by 2 bases and J by 6 bases, with 8 bases between them. The CDR3 runs to 13 residues. CDR1 is NNHDY, CDR2 SYVADS, per germline. The CDR3: CASSDRVDERLFF. The covered CDR3 bases are TGTGCCAGCAGTGACAGGGTAGACGAA.

In this sample, this clone turned up a few times. Here the gene names and germline are mouse. The read stops 4 residues short of the end of the CDR3; the missing end is completed from the germline J gene. This chain joins TRBV13-1 and TRBJ2-7; 8 bases are a match to TRBD1. CDR1 is NSHNY, CDR2 SYGAGN, per germline. This CDR3 has 14 residues. The covered CDR3 bases are TGTGCCAGCAGTGATGCGCCAGGGGGCGAT. Translation gives CASSDAPGGD. In full, the CDR3 reads CASSDAPGGDEQYF.

The sample holds a few counts of this clone. Germline and genes here are mouse. The read stops 4 residues short of the end of the CDR3; the missing end is completed from the germline J gene. The chain couples TRBV19 to TRBJ1-4, with D possibly matching TRBD1 (6 bases). Trimming took 6 bases from V and 5 from J, leaving 11 bases between them. There are 13 residues in the CDR3. Germline values: CDR1 FNHDT, CDR2 SITEND (reference sequence). Partial CDR3 DNA: TGTGCCAGCAATGCAGGGGTAAACGAA. Its protein product is CASNAGVNE. The entire CDR3 reads CASNAGVNERLFF.

This clone has a handful of counts. Mouse names are used for the genes. The read is 4 residues too short to cover the CDR3 end, so that end is filled in from the germline J gene. V and J are TRBV31 and TRBJ2-1, with TRBD2 identical over 10 bases. This CDR3 has 13 amino acids. V dropped 5 bases and J dropped 2; count of bases not matched to a gene: 0. The germline gives CDR1 GKSSPN, CDR2 SITVG. The CDR3 reads CAWGTGDYAEQFF. The covered CDR3 bases are TGTGCCTGGGGGACTGGGGACTATGCT.

This clone has just a few counts. Gene names and germline refer to mouse. Read data end 4 residues before the CDR3 end; the end is taken from the germline J gene. V gene TRBV13-3 combines with J gene TRBJ2-5, with D possibly matching TRBD1 (6 bases). This CDR3 region has 15 residues. Germline assignment: CDR1 NNHDY and CDR2 SYVADS. Trimming cost V 3 bases and J 0 bases, with 11 bases left between them. The CDR3 is CASSGNRDNQDTQYF. The covered CDR3 bases are TGTGCCAGCAGTGGAAACAGGGATAACCAAGAC.

Note on this clone: Germline and genes: mouse. The read is 4 residues too short to cover the CDR3 end, so that end is filled in from the germline J gene. This chain links TRBV1 with TRBJ2-3, with D possibly matching TRBD1 (5 bases). Germline V gene data show CDR1 as NSQYPW and CDR2 as LRSPGD (reference sequence). This CDR3 contains 16 residues. Trimming removed 3 bases at V and 0 bases at J, with 13 bases between. CDR3 bases read: TGCACCTGCAGTGCTGCGGCAGGGCCTAGTGCAGAA. It translates to CTCSAAAGPSAE. The full CDR3 reads CTCSAAAGPSAETLYF.

This clone was recorded at least ten times. Gene names denote mouse genes. The DNA ends 4 residues before the CDR3 does, and the rest of the CDR3 is filled in from the germline J gene. The sample contains more than one DNA sequence encoding this CDR3. J is TRBJ2-1 and V is TRBV13-3; 10 nucleotides align to TRBD2. Trimming at V came to 3 bases and at J to 4 bases, leaving 4 bases not matched to a gene. Germline values: CDR1 NNHDY, CDR2 SYVADS. This CDR3 has 15 amino acids. Partial CDR3 DNA: TGTGCCAGCAGTGGCGGACTGGGGGAGTATGCT. Residues: CASSGGLGEYA. From start to end, the CDR3 is CASSGGLGEYAEQFF.